One and the same sample provided the 20 T cell receptor beta chains below, sequenced in a study of OX40 agonist ivuxolimab in advanced cancers. Assay: immunoSEQ multiplex PCR; the TCRdb copy retains only in-frame clones and omits some. The data show around 92,000 clones, roughly 84% seen once. The sample in question was CD4+ or CD8+ T cells sorted from blood, obtained in a trial of the OX40 agonist ivuxolimab. Receptor source: an adult with an advanced solid tumor such as melanoma, head and neck, liver or kidney cancer.

This clone was seen only once. The genes are TRBV27 and TRBJ2-3; D perhaps matches TRBD2 (6 bases). Trimming took off 8 bases at V and 4 bases at J, with 19 bases between the two ends. CDR1 and CDR2 from the germline V gene are MNHEY and SMNVEV (reference sequence). The length of the CDR3 is 15 residues. CDR3 amino acids: CASAPPRGWADTQYF. The DNA for the CDR3 is TGTGCCAGCGCCCCTCCGCGGGGCTGGGCAGATACGCAGTATTTT.

V is TRBV11-2 and J is TRBJ2-2; D is uncertain. V was clipped by 5 bases and J by 6 bases, with 7 bases between them. The CDR3 has 12 amino acids. Per germline, CDR1 SGHAT and CDR2 FQNNGV. The CDR3 DNA follows: TGTGCCAGCAGCCTCTCCCCCGGGGAGCTGTTTTTT. This sequence encodes CASSLSPGELFF.

This chain connects TRBV28 to TRBJ2-3; unclear D gene. Trimming removed 3 bases from V and 4 bases from J, with 8 bases in between. The CDR3 spans 13 residues. The germline V gene has CDR1 MDHEN and CDR2 SYDVKM. Here the CDR3 reads CASSLGPPDTQYF. The CDR3 DNA is TGTGCCAGCAGTTTGGGTCCCCCAGATACGCAGTATTTT.

J is TRBJ1-1 and V is TRBV10-3; perhaps TRBD1 as D (5 bases). Looked up from germline, CDR1 is ENHRY and CDR2 is SYGVKD. Between the trimmed V and J ends, which lost 3 bases and 3 bases, there was a span of 8 bases. The CDR3 runs 13 residues. CDR3 coding DNA: TGTGCCATCAGTGACGGGGGGGACACTGAAGCTTTCTTT. Protein product: CAISDGGDTEAFF.

V usage is TRBV5-1 and J usage is TRBJ2-2; D is possibly TRBD2 (5 bases). Trimming left V 0 bases short and J 5 bases short, with 8 bases between. Germline assignment: CDR1 SGHRS and CDR2 YFSETQ. The CDR3 length is 14 residues. In DNA form, the CDR3 reads TGCGCCAGCAGCTTGGAGGGAGAGACCGGGGAGCTGTTTTTT. It translates to CASSLEGETGELFF.

This clone appeared a single time. CDR3: CASSEAGVRGNYEQYV. The DNA of the CDR3 is TGTGCCAGCAGTGAAGCTGGTGTCAGGGGGAATTACGAGCAGTACGTC. The chain uses TRBV2 and TRBJ2-7, with TRBD1 identical over 7 bases. Germline CDR1 is SNHLY and CDR2 is FYNNEI. The ends lost 0 bases at V and 4 bases at J; junction bases unmatched: 9. CDR3 size: 16 residues.

The rearrangement joins TRBV7-2 to TRBJ1-1, with D possibly being TRBD1 (5 bases). V lost 1 base to trimming and J lost 4 bases, with 19 bases between them. There are 17 residues in the CDR3. Germline V gene data show CDR1 as SGHTA and CDR2 as FQGNSA. CDR3 sequence (DNA): TGTGCCAGCAGCTTAGGTGGGGCGGGGGATTTGGGCACTGAAGCTTTCTTT. Amino acids: CASSLGGAGDLGTEAFF.

Written as DNA, the CDR3 is TGTGCCAGCATGGGGCGATCCCTGCCAGATACGCAGTATTTT. Protein: CASMGRSLPDTQYF. This chain connects TRBV6-5 to TRBJ2-3; tentative D call: TRBD1 (5 bases). Germline CDR1 MNHEY, CDR2 SVGAGI. The CDR3 runs 14 residues. With 7 bases removed from V and 4 bases from J, the gap between germline ends came to 15 bases.

The chain has TRBV7-9 and TRBJ2-7; TRBD1 matches at 7 bases. The CDR3 extends over 14 amino acids. Per germline, CDR1 SEHNR and CDR2 FQNEAQ (reference sequence). With 7 bases clipped from V and 1 base from J, the junction kept 7 bases outside the gene matches. For the CDR3, the DNA is TGTGCCAGCAACCCGGGACAGTCATCCTACGAGCAGTACTTC. Amino acids: CASNPGQSSYEQYF.

Remarks on this clone: The same CDR3 is also encoded by other DNA sequences in this sample. The chain carries TRBV7-2 and TRBJ1-4; TRBD1 is a possible D gene (5 bases). There are 13 residues in the CDR3. Germline CDR1 SGHTA, CDR2 FQGNSA. Trimming shortened V by 1 base and J by 7 bases, and 7 bases separated the two germline ends. CDR3 residues: CASSLVGGEKLFF. The CDR3 bases are TGTGCCAGCAGCTTAGTGGGGGGTGAAAAACTGTTTTTT. Drawing the rest from reference TRBV7-2 and TRBJ1-4, the complete variable domain is GAGVSQSPSNKVTEKGKDVELRCDPISGHTALYWYRQSLGQGLEFLIYFQGNSAPDKSGLPSDRFSAERTGGSVSTLTIQRTQQEDSAVYLCASSLVGGEKLFFGSGTQLSVL.

The V call is TRBV9, the J call TRBJ1-1; the D is unclear. V lost 0 bases and J 4 bases, leaving 13 bases between the germline ends. In germline, CDR1 is SGDLS, CDR2 YYNGEE. The CDR3 covers 15 residues. The CDR3, as DNA: TGTGCCAGCAGCGTAGGTGGCGGACGAACCACTGAAGCTTTCTTT. It yields the protein CASSVGGGRTTEAFF.

The chain uses TRBV7-6 and TRBJ1-6; D remains ambiguous. CDR3 length equals 15 residues. Looked up from germline, CDR1 is SGHVS and CDR2 is FNYEAQ. Trimming pared 11 bases from V and 9 bases from J, leaving 23 bases between. This chain's CDR3 is CAGKPSKTVGSPLHF. The CDR3 region has the DNA TGTGCCGGAAAACCCTCGAAGACCGTAGGTTCACCCCTCCACTTT.

The CDR3 DNA sequence: TGTGCCAGCACCCTGGGCGGGCTAGCGGGGGGAACACTTGGGTGGAATGAGCAGTTCTTC. Residues: CASTLGGLAGGTLGWNEQFF. The rearrangement uses TRBV28 and TRBJ2-1, with 11 bases identical to TRBD2. The germline V gene encodes CDR1 MDHEN and CDR2 SYDVKM. The CDR3 runs to 20 residues. V was pared by 7 bases and J by 7 bases, with 24 bases of the junction left unmatched.

This sequence joins TRBV7-2 and TRBJ1-2, with 7 bases matching TRBD1. The CDR3 covers 15 residues. The V gene's germline CDR1 is SGHTA and CDR2 FQGNSA. V trimming: 1 base; J trimming: 3 bases; junction bases outside the gene matches: 5. The CDR3 DNA sequence: TGTGCCAGCAGCTTAGGCTCACAGGGGCACTATGGCTACACCTTC. Its translation is CASSLGSQGHYGYTF.

CDR3: CASSPTDNEQYV. The CDR3, as DNA: TGTGCCAGCTCACCAACAGATAACGAGCAGTACGTC. The chain employs TRBV18 and TRBJ2-7; D gene uncertain. V was shortened by 2 bases and J by 5 bases, with 7 bases between the two germline ends. The CDR3 covers 12 residues. The germline CDR1 and CDR2 sequences are KGHSH and LQKENI.

The chain uses TRBV9 and TRBJ2-7, with D possibly being TRBD1 (6 bases). V lost 3 bases, J lost 3 bases, and 7 bases lay in between. This CDR3 has 12 amino acids. Germline CDR1 reads SGDLS; CDR2 reads YYNGEE. CDR3 sequence (DNA): TGTGCCAGCAGCGCGGACAGCTACGAGCAGTACTTC. Translated: CASSADSYEQYF.

V usage is TRBV6-5 and J usage is TRBJ1-1; D remains ambiguous. Looked up from germline, CDR1 is MNHEY and CDR2 is SVGAGI. There are 15 residues in the CDR3. The V end was cut by 6 bases, the J end by 1 base, with 15 bases between. The CDR3 DNA sequence: TGTGCCAGCAGCCCTCAGATGGGGTGGAACACTGAAGCTTTCTTT. It is translated as CASSPQMGWNTEAFF.

The chain joins TRBV7-3 to TRBJ2-5; 11 bases fit TRBD2. CDR1 and CDR2 (germline): SGHTA, FQGTGA. After removal of 5 bases from V and 1 base from J, the junction contained 3 bases not matched to a gene. The CDR3 runs 15 residues. CDR3 sequence reads: CASSTTSGSQETQYF. The CDR3 DNA reads as TGTGCCAGCAGCACCACTAGCGGGAGCCAAGAGACCCAGTACTTC.

The chain links TRBV19 to TRBJ2-2; 9 bases are shared with TRBD1. This CDR3 spans 16 amino acids. The germline V gene encodes CDR1 LNHDA and CDR2 SQIVND (reference sequence). With 4 bases clipped from V and 5 bases from J, the junction kept 8 bases outside the gene matches. The CDR3, as DNA: TGTGCCAGTAGTAGTTGGGGACAGGGAAGAACCGGGGAGCTGTTTTTT. Its translation: CASSSWGQGRTGELFF.

V is TRBV10-1 and J is TRBJ2-2; D is uncertain. Germline CDR1 and CDR2: WNHNN and SYGVQD (reference sequence). This CDR3 contains 14 residues. V was clipped by 10 bases and J by 0 bases, with 12 bases between them. The CDR3 protein is CATQGVSNTGELFF. The CDR3 nucleotides read TGCGCCACCCAAGGCGTATCGAACACCGGGGAGCTGTTTTTT.